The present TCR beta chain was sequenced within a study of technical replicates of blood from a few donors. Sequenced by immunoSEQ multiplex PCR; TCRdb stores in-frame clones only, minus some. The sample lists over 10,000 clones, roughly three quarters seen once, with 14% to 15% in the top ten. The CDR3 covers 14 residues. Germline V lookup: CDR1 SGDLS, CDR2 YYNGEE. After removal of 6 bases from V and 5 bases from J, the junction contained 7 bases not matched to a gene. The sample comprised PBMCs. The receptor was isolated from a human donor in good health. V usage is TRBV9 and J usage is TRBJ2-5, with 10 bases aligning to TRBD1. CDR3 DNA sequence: TGTGCCAGCACAAGACAGGGGGCTTGGGAGACCCAGTACTTC. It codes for CASTRQGAWETQYF.